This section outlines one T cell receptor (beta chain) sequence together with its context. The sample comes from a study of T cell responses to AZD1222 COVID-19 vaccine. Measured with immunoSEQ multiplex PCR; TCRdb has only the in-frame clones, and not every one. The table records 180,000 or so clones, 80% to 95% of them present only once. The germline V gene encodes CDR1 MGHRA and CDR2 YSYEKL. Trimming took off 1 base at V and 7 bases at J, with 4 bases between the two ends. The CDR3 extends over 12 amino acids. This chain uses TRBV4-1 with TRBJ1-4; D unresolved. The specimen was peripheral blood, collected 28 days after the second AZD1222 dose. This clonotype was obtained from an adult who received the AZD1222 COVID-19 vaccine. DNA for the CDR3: TGCGCCAGCAGCCAAGTCCGTGAAAAACTGTTTTTT. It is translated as CASSQVREKLFF.